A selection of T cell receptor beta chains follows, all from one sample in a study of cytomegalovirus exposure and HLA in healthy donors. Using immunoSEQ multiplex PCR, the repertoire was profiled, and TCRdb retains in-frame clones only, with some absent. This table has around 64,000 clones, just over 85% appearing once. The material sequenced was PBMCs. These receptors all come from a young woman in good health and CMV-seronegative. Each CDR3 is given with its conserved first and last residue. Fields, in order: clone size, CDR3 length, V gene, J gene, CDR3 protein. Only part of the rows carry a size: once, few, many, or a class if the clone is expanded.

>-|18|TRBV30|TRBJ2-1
CAWGRTSGRGFPYNEQFF
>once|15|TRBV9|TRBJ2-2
CASSVRREAGGELFF
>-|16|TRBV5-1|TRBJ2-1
CASSLGTSGRLNEQFF
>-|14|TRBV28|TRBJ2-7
CASSLRTGSNEQYF
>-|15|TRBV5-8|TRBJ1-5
CASSFGTGVGQPQHF
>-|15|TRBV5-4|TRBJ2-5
CASSFLAGVQETQYF
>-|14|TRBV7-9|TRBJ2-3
CASSSAGRTDTQYF
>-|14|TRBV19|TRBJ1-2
CASSPRTGWYGYTF
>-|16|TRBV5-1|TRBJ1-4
CASSPNPSATNEKLFF
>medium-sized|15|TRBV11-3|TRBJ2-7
CASSLAGSGIYEQYF
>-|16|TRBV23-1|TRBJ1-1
CASSQWTGQANTEAFF
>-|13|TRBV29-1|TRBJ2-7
CSVGGLAIDEQYF
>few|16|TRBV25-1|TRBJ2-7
CASSESMDRGRPEQYF
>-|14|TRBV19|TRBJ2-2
CASSAQGEAGELFF
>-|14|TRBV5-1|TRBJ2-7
CASSPTGGSYEQYF
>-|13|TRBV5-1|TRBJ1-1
CASSLGGNTEAFF
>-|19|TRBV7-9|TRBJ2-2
CASSPPRFVAEGNTGELFF
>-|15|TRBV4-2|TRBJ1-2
CASSQLDEGAGGYTF
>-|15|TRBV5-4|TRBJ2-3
CASSTSGRSTDTQYF
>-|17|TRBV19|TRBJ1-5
CASSRQGRTNSNQPQHF
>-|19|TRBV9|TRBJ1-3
CASSESDRGYGSSGNTIYF
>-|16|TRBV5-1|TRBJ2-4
CASSLTGDATKNIQYF
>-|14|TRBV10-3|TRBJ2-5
CAMGTSGDGETQYF
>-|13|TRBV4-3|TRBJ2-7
CASSLGQSYEQYF
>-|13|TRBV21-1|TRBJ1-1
CASSKGGNTEAFF
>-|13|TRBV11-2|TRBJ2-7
CASSLGLESEQYF
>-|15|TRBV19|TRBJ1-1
CASSIDIWTATEAFF
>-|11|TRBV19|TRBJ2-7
CASSSYREQYF
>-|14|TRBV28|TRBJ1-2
CASTRDTFYYGYTF
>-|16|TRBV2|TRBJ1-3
CASSVDRGLSGNTIYF
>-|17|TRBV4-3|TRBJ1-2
CASSQESRDWGHYGYTF
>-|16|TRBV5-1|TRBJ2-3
CASSLHPGGVADTQYF
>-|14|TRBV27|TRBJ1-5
CASSRGQRNQPQHF
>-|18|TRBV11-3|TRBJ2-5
CASSPLGTLTGGRKTQYF
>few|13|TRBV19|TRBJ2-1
CASSPDRGQAPFF
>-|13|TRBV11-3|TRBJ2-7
CASSLRTGTEQYF
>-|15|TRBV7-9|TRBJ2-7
CSSSRSGTGSHEQYF
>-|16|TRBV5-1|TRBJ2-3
CASSAPGTVYTDTQYF
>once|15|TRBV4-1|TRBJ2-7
CASSQEAGNSYEQYF
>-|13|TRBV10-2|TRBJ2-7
CASSREHSYEQYF
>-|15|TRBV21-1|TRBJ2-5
CATARKAQKEETQYF
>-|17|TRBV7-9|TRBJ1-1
CASRQGVRTEKDTEAFF
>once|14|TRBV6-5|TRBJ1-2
CASSYERQGVRYTF
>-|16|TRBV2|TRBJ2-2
CASIHEGPEGTGELFF
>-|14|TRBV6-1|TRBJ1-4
CASSAGRPNEKLFF
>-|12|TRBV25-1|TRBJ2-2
CASSWGAGELFF
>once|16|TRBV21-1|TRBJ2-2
CAPGGTGGWRAGELFF
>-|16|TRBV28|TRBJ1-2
CASSPPGQGADYGYTF
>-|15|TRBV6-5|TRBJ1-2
CASSSPGTADYGYTF
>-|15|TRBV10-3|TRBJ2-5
CAISFTSGKEETQYF
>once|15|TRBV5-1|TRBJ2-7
CASSFLAGGTYEQYF
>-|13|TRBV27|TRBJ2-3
CASSLIGPDTQYF
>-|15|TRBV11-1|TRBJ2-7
CASSHPGQAFGEQYF
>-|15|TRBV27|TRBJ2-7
CASSLFPGGVYEQYF